The entry below describes one TCR beta chain. The target of this receptor is not known. One base away there is no much larger clone; base qualities are not given. Its CDR3 holds 15 amino acids, cysteine through phenylalanine. The read is trimmed to its CDR3 DNA, 45 bases read in frame from base 1. Relative to germline, V is 2 bases shorter and J is 0 bases shorter, with 9 bases between their ends. As encoded in the germline V gene (reference sequence), CDR1 is SEHNR while CDR2 is FQNEAQ. The sample comes from a study of shared T cell receptors in the human thymus (dated by TCRdb to the early 2020s). A note on the overall study: The study examined how the human thymus generates shared, self-reactive T-cell receptor alpha chains.

Library preparation employed the immunoSEQ multiplex PCR assay. The clones in this table, taken by TCRdb from immuneACCESS, are in-frame only. Not every clone is retained; where verified, under half of the shortfall comes from an unresolved V gene, and the cause of the rest is unknown. The sample table holds some 700,000 clones, of which 80% to 90% were seen once. Of the sample, more than 0.008% falls within the top ten clones. The sample was also reused in another study, on human thymus T cells. The second study also describes: The donors were immunologically healthy infants in Finland who had open corrective cardiac surgery for congenital heart defects. Thymus tissue was collected as surgical resects that were removed during corrective cardiac surgery. V and J gene segment usage appeared biased in both thymic and peripheral blood repertoires. The related research found that thymic TCR repertoires overlapped highly between unrelated individuals. The study characterized TCR alpha and beta repertoires from seven to nine infant thymus samples and a few related peripheral blood samples. The infant donors were roughly 6 to 250 days old, and the cohort included five or six males and a couple of females. Thymocytes were freed from the tissue by mechanical means and kept at -70 degrees C as pellets of roughly 9-34 million cells. Genomic DNA was extracted from frozen cell pellets with a QIAsymphony instrument. The immunoSEQ multiplex PCR assay was used to amplify the TCRB and TCRAD loci from a standardized quantity of quality-controlled genomic DNA. The amplicons spanned the V(D)J region and were long enough to cover the CDR3 and allow V and J genes to be identified. Through the commercial immunoSEQ service, the amplicons were sequenced on an Illumina platform. Primer bias and sequencing errors were corrected as previously described, and TCRAD and TCRB definitions were based on the IMGT database. immunoSEQ Analyzer 3.0 and VDJTools were used for repertoire analysis, which covered basic statistics, V/J segment usage, diversity estimates, rarefaction and pairwise overlap. Diversity was estimated using the Chao1, ChaoE, Efron-Thisted, Shannon and inverse Simpson indices, and was also estimated on datasets down-sampled to the size of the smallest sample. For repertoire overlap, CDR3 nucleotide sequence, V gene and J gene had to match strictly, and clustering was done by Jaccard-based multidimensional scaling. On average, thymus samples gave 750,000 to 1,000,000 unique TCRB clonotypes, whereas blood samples gave about 84,000.

This TCR came from a girl in the first two years of life with a congenital heart defect. Donor details come from another sample of the same person, matched by shared clones. The chain joins TRBV7-9 to TRBJ2-3; the D gene lacks a confident call. Material: thymocytes. The CDR3 corresponds to CASSLPTSSTDTQYF. The base sequence is TGTGCCAGCAGCTTACCTACTTCTAGCACAGATACGCAGTATTTT.